This is a list of T cell receptor beta chains from one sample in a study of T cell changes during pregnancy in multiple sclerosis. Repertoires were generated with immunoSEQ multiplex PCR, while TCRdb's copy carries only in-frame clones and drops some. The top ten hold under 0.85% of the sample, which has roughly 53,000 clones, approximately 92% seen once. The starting material was CD4+ T cells from peripheral blood mononuclear cells, obtained in the third trimester of pregnancy. The receptors were sampled from a female donor with multiple sclerosis, enrolled in a pregnancy study. Both conserved end residues are trimmed from each CDR3. Fields, in order: V gene, CDR3 protein.

TRBV18 ASSLIQGASTDTQY
TRBV10-3 AISFGTSPGEQF
TRBV27 ASTRTGSNTEAF
TRBV27 ASSPWTGEGYT
TRBV4-3 ASSQDPRVYTEAF
TRBV7-2 ASSPRDRGRSDAGELF
TRBV28 ASSVAGGRTQY
TRBV5-1 ASSPQGGGGYT
TRBV2 ASRTQTASYEQY
TRBV18 ASSPIGTGFAGNTIY
TRBV11-1 ASSLDLGQGNIQY
TRBV19 ASTPRRPIDQPQH
TRBV19 ASSNILAGRSEQF
TRBV28 ASRYGGQPQH
TRBV4-1 ASSQWTSGRGNYEQY
TRBV2 ASSEPGQLS
TRBV29-1 SVVTERSSSGNTIY